What follows are 24 T cell receptor beta chains derived from one specimen sequenced in a study of shared clonotypes between healthy human individuals. Measured with immunoSEQ multiplex PCR; TCRdb has only the in-frame clones, and not every one. In the table there are roughly 2 million clones, roughly 94% of which are singletons. The sequenced material came from naive CD4+ T cells sorted from blood. Regarding subset: CD45RA+ positively selected. The receptors shown here come from a man aged 18 to 29 in good health.

V gene TRBV7-8 combines with J gene TRBJ2-7, with D perhaps TRBD2 (5 bases). Germline values: CDR1 SGHVS, CDR2 FQNEAQ. Trimming took off 5 bases at V and 0 bases at J, with 20 bases between the two ends. This CDR3 contains 17 residues. In nucleotides, the CDR3 is TGTGCCAGCAGCCGAGGGTCAGGTCCAGGTACCTCCTACGAGCAGTACTTC. Amino acids: CASSRGSGPGTSYEQYF.

This clone has a single count. The V and J genes are TRBV30 and TRBJ2-5; 10 nucleotides match TRBD1. The CDR3 has 14 residues. The germline V gene has CDR1 GTSNPN and CDR2 SVGIG (reference sequence). J gave up 4 bases and V 2 bases, and 4 bases lay outside the gene matches. CDR3 DNA sequence: TGTGCCTGGAGTCGACAGGGGGCGGGAGAGACCCAGTACTTC. Protein sequence: CAWSRQGAGETQYF. The full variable domain, in which reference TRBV30 and TRBJ2-5 provide the parts outside the CDR3, is SQTIHQWPATLVQPVGSPLSLECTVEGTSNPNLYWYRQAAGRGLQLLFYSVGIGQISSEVPQNLSASRPQDRQFILSSKKLLLSDSGFYLCAWSRQGAGETQYFGPGTRLLVL.

As for this clone: Being one base from a much bigger clone, this may be a read error. The chain combines TRBV27 with TRBJ2-7, with TRBD1 matching over 8 bases. This CDR3 has 15 amino acids. The V gene's germline CDR1 is MNHEY and CDR2 SMNVEV (reference sequence). CDR3 bases: TGTGCCAGCAGTTTAAAGCCCCAGGGGGCCTACGAGCAGTGCTTC. Protein sequence: CASSLKPQGAYEQCF.

The chain recombines TRBV10-3 with TRBJ2-2; 7 positions agree with TRBD2. CDR1 and CDR2 (germline): ENHRY, SYGVKD. J was trimmed by 0 bases and V by 4 bases; bases with no gene match: 2. The CDR3 consists of 15 residues. The CDR3 DNA follows: TGTGCCATCAGTGGGCTAGCGGCGAACACCGGGGAGCTGTTTTTT. Protein: CAISGLAANTGELFF.

This sequence joins TRBV6-5 and TRBJ1-1; 7 bases map to TRBD1. The CDR3 spans 12 residues. V lost 5 bases to trimming and J lost 6 bases; unmatched junction nucleotides: 3. Germline CDR1 reads MNHEY; CDR2 reads SVGAGI. The CDR3 is CASSPDRAEAFF. CDR3 in DNA: TGTGCCAGCAGTCCCGACAGGGCTGAAGCTTTCTTT.

The chain has TRBV11-2 and TRBJ2-7, with D unclear. V shed 6 bases and J shed 6 bases, with 9 bases lying between them. Germline V lookup: CDR1 SGHAT, CDR2 FQNNGV. The CDR3 consists of 11 residues. The CDR3 region is CASSPGVEQYF. The DNA for the CDR3 is TGTGCCAGCAGTCCCGGAGTCGAGCAGTACTTC.

In DNA form, the CDR3 reads TGTGCCAGCAGCCGTGAGGGGAATCAGCCCCAGCATTTT. It translates to CASSREGNQPQHF. This chain joins TRBV5-6 and TRBJ1-5, with TRBD1 as a possible D gene (5 bases). Deletions cut 4 bases from V and 4 bases from J, with 9 bases between. The CDR3 is 13 residues long. Germline loops: CDR1 SGHDT, CDR2 YYEEEE.

In the case of this clone: Other DNA sequences within the sample encode an identical CDR3. The chain is built from TRBV6-6 and TRBJ2-5; TRBD1 matches 7 bases. Trimming removed 6 bases from V and 1 base from J; junction bases left unmatched: 5. This CDR3 has 14 amino acids. Germline CDR1 MNHNY, CDR2 SVGAGI (reference sequence). CDR3 in amino acids: CASSPQGTQETQYF. As DNA, the CDR3 is TGTGCCAGCAGCCCACAGGGGACCCAAGAGACCCAGTACTTC.

This chain links TRBV7-6 with TRBJ2-1; maybe TRBD1 (6 bases). The CDR3 extends over 16 amino acids. CDR1 and CDR2 from the germline V gene are SGHVS and FNYEAQ. V dropped 1 base and J dropped 9 bases, with 19 bases sitting between them. The CDR3 protein is CASSLVGQGASGEQFF. CDR3 nucleotides: TGTGCCAGCAGCTTAGTGGGACAAGGCGCCTCTGGTGAGCAGTTCTTC.

On this clone: In the same sample, other DNA sequences code for this CDR3. The V call is TRBV7-9, the J call TRBJ2-2; the match to TRBD2 covers 7 bases. This CDR3 is built from 15 residues. Trimming took 1 base from V and 1 from J; bases not matched to a gene: 0. Germline assignment: CDR1 SEHNR and CDR2 FQNEAQ (reference sequence). CDR3 sequence reads: CASSLGGRNTGELFF. CDR3 sequence (DNA): TGTGCCAGCAGCTTAGGCGGGAGGAACACCGGGGAGCTGTTTTTT.

This chain connects TRBV6-5 to TRBJ1-2; tentatively, D is TRBD1 (6 bases). The germline CDR1 and CDR2 sequences are MNHEY and SVGAGI. Between the trimmed V and J ends, which lost 2 bases and 5 bases, there was a span of 12 bases. CDR3 length: 14 residues. The CDR3 bases are TGTGCCAGCAGTTACACGACAGGCCCATATGGCTACACCTTC. It codes for CASSYTTGPYGYTF.

The chain combines TRBV5-6 with TRBJ2-3, with 7 positions matching TRBD1. The CDR3 is 16 amino acids. Trimming at V came to 0 bases and at J to 1 base, leaving 5 bases not matched to a gene. Germline loops: CDR1 SGHDT, CDR2 YYEEEE. CDR3 loop: CASSLETGKGTDTQYF. In DNA form, the CDR3 reads TGTGCCAGCAGCTTGGAGACAGGGAAAGGCACAGATACGCAGTATTTT. Using reference TRBV5-6 and TRBJ2-3 for the parts outside the CDR3, the full variable domain is DAGVTQSPTHLIKTRGQQVTLRCSPKSGHDTVSWYQQALGQGPQFIFQYYEEEERQRGNFPDRFSGHQFPNYSSELNVNALLLGDSALYLCASSLETGKGTDTQYFGPGTRLTVL.

The chain combines TRBV2 with TRBJ2-7; 8 bases line up with TRBD1. The germline V gene has CDR1 SNHLY and CDR2 FYNNEI. CDR3 length equals 15 residues. Unmatched junction bases numbered 1, after V lost 0 bases and J lost 0 bases. The CDR3 loop is CASSEATGVSYEQYF. The CDR3, as DNA: TGTGCCAGCAGTGAAGCGACAGGGGTCTCCTACGAGCAGTACTTC.

This chain joins TRBV30 and TRBJ1-1, with 11 nucleotides matching TRBD1. Germline lookup yields CDR1 GTSNPN and CDR2 SVGIG (reference sequence). Trimming removed 4 bases from V and 1 base from J; junction bases left unmatched: 8. There are 16 residues in the CDR3. CDR3 DNA: TGTGCCTGGACTTATTTAGGGACAGGGGGGAACACTGAAGCTTTCTTT. The encoded protein is CAWTYLGTGGNTEAFF. The entire variable domain, with the rest obtained from reference TRBV30 and TRBJ1-1, is as follows: SQTIHQWPATLVQPVGSPLSLECTVEGTSNPNLYWYRQAAGRGLQLLFYSVGIGQISSEVPQNLSASRPQDRQFILSSKKLLLSDSGFYLCAWTYLGTGGNTEAFFGQGTRLTVV.

The chain is built from TRBV19 and TRBJ1-1; D not certain. This CDR3 region has 14 residues. Germline CDR1 reads LNHDA; CDR2 reads SQIVND (reference sequence). Trimming cost V 3 bases and J 1 base, with 9 bases left between them. The CDR3 coding sequence is TGTGCCAGTAGTATGGACTGGCCGAACACTGAAGCTTTCTTT. It yields the protein CASSMDWPNTEAFF.

The chain uses TRBV7-2 and TRBJ2-7, with a weak D call TRBD1 (6 bases). Per the germline V gene, CDR1 is SGHTA and CDR2 is FQGNSA. This CDR3 is 15 amino acids long. V lost 5 bases, J lost 0 bases, and 14 bases lay in between. DNA for the CDR3: TGTGCCAGCAGCCAGGACAGACATCCCTCCTACGAGCAGTACTTC. This gives the protein CASSQDRHPSYEQYF.

V usage is TRBV11-3 and J usage is TRBJ2-2, with 10 bases fitting TRBD1. The CDR3 runs 16 residues. V trimming: 4 bases; J trimming: 5 bases; junction bases outside the gene matches: 7. The V gene's germline CDR1 is SGHNT and CDR2 YENEEA. This CDR3 reads CASSSQGTGATGELFF. The CDR3 DNA follows: TGTGCCAGCAGCTCTCAAGGGACAGGGGCTACCGGGGAGCTGTTTTTT.

The rearrangement uses TRBV7-2 and TRBJ1-1, with a possible D match to TRBD1 (6 bases). The V end was cut by 1 base, the J end by 6 bases, with 18 bases between. The CDR3 length is 16 residues. Germline assignment: CDR1 SGHTA and CDR2 FQGNSA. CDR3 bases: TGTGCCAGCAGCTTAGTCGGAGGGGGGAAGGGACCTGAAGCTTTCTTT. It codes for CASSLVGGGKGPEAFF.

The V and J genes are TRBV4-3 and TRBJ2-2, with 11 bases fitting TRBD2. Unmatched junction bases numbered 7, after V lost 0 bases and J lost 7 bases. The CDR3 is made up of 17 amino acids. Looked up from germline, CDR1 is LGHNA and CDR2 is YSLEER. The CDR3 here is CASSQDGTSGSGGELFF. DNA of the CDR3: TGCGCCAGCAGCCAAGATGGAACTAGCGGGAGCGGCGGGGAGCTGTTTTTT.

The chain is built from TRBV6-6 and TRBJ2-4; TRBD1 matches 7 bases. Germline-derived CDR1 and CDR2 are MNHNY and SVGAGI (reference sequence). The CDR3 covers 14 residues. V shed 5 bases, J shed 1 base, and the junction held 2 bases outside the gene matches. CDR3 in amino acids: CASSDRVAKNIQYF. The CDR3 region has the DNA TGTGCCAGCAGTGACAGGGTGGCCAAAAACATTCAGTACTTC.

V and J are TRBV6-5 and TRBJ1-5; a possible D gene is TRBD1 (5 bases). The V gene lost 6 bases and the J gene lost 2 bases, with 11 bases spanning the gap. The CDR3 extends over 14 amino acids. The germline gives CDR1 MNHEY, CDR2 SVGAGI. This CDR3 is CASSQRGGNQPQHF. For the CDR3, the DNA is TGTGCCAGCAGCCAAAGGGGTGGCAATCAGCCCCAGCATTTT.

The chain uses TRBV6-5 and TRBJ2-7, with D perhaps TRBD2 (6 bases). Trimming took off 4 bases at V and 6 bases at J, with 13 bases between the two ends. The CDR3 runs 13 residues. CDR1 and CDR2 (germline): MNHEY, SVGAGI. This CDR3 reads CASSSSAGGEQYF. Here the CDR3 DNA reads TGTGCCAGCAGTTCCTCCGCCGGGGGCGAGCAGTACTTC.

V usage is TRBV2 and J usage is TRBJ2-7; D unresolved. V was clipped by 7 bases and J by 1 base, with 11 bases between them. Germline V gene sequence: CDR1 SNHLY, CDR2 FYNNEI. The CDR3 is made up of 13 amino acids. The DNA of the CDR3 is TGTGCCAGCAAATTTGGGGTTTCCTACGAGCAGTACTTC. Translating it yields CASKFGVSYEQYF.

The chain carries TRBV25-1 and TRBJ1-1, with TRBD1 matching 7 bases. Losses at the gene ends were 1 base for V and 5 bases for J; bases not matched to a gene: 4. CDR1 is MGHDK and CDR2 is SYGVNS in the germline V gene. CDR3 size: 14 residues. Here the CDR3 reads CASSEFEGATEAFF. DNA for the CDR3: TGTGCCAGCAGTGAATTCGAGGGGGCTACTGAAGCTTTCTTT.